The 10 T cell receptor beta chains in this list originate from one sample, sequenced in a study of Tregs in tolerant kidney transplant recipients. This table comes from immunoSEQ multiplex PCR, and its TCRdb copy is limited to in-frame clones, with some not included. The sample table sets out under 40,000 clones. The starting material was CD8+ T cells from blood, obtained before the transplant. Receptors originate from a human donor who received a combined kidney and bone marrow transplant.

The CDR3 here is CSVEGYRDSYEQYF. CDR3 DNA, as far as it was read: TGCAGCGTTGAAGGGTACAGGGACTCCTACGAG. V usage is TRBV29-1 and J usage is TRBJ2-7; D is possibly TRBD1 (6 bases). With the read ending 3 residues before the CDR3 end, the germline J gene is used to fill in that end. The CDR3 has 14 residues. V dropped 1 base and J dropped 0 bases, with 10 bases sitting between them. Germline CDR1 and CDR2: SQVTM and ANQGSEA.

On this clone itself: From the germline J gene comes the end of the CDR3, since the read stops 3 residues before it. The J gene is TRBJ1-5, the V gene TRBV27, with TRBD1 as a possible D gene (5 bases). V gave up 2 bases and J gave up 9 bases, with 11 bases separating them. Germline CDR1 MNHEY, CDR2 SMNVEV (reference sequence). This CDR3 has 13 amino acids. CDR3 DNA (partial): TGTGCCAGCAGTTTAACAGGTCGCTGGCCC. Amino acids: CASSLTGRWP. The entire CDR3 sequence reads CASSLTGRWPQHF.

With respect to this clone: The observed sequence ends 3 residues before the CDR3 terminus, with the missing tail filled in from the germline J gene. The chain joins TRBV29-1 to TRBJ2-3; 10 bases align to TRBD2. V dropped 2 bases and J dropped 5; count of bases not matched to a gene: 7. Germline V CDR1 and CDR2: SQVTM, ANQGSEA. CDR3 length equals 15 residues. CDR3 region: CSVEKAGGPRDTQYF. The DNA read from the CDR3 is TGCAGCGTTGAAAAAGCGGGAGGGCCCCGAGATACG.

As to this clone: The sequenced fragment ends 3 residues before the CDR3 boundary, so the rest is inferred from the germline J gene. This sequence joins TRBV29-1 and TRBJ2-1; 10 bases match TRBD2. This CDR3 spans 18 amino acids. Trimming removed 6 bases from V and 4 bases from J; junction bases left unmatched: 18. CDR1 and CDR2 from the germline V gene are SQVTM and ANQGSEA. The part of the CDR3 DNA that was read is TGCAGCGTCCCGCCCCCGCTAGCGGGAGTGGTCCCTTACAATGAG. Its translation is CSVPPPLAGVVPYNE. The full CDR3 is CSVPPPLAGVVPYNEQFF.

As regards this clone: Coverage ceases 3 residues before the CDR3 finishes, and the germline J gene fills in the end. The V call is TRBV2, the J call TRBJ1-6; 8 positions agree with TRBD1. J was trimmed by 3 bases and V by 7 bases; bases with no gene match: 2. This CDR3 is built from 14 residues. Germline V gives CDR1 SNHLY, CDR2 FYNNEI. The DNA read from the CDR3 is TGTGCCAGCACAGGACAGGGCTATAATTCACCC. This translates into CASTGQGYNSP. The CDR3 as a whole reads CASTGQGYNSPLHF.

Details on this clone: The sequenced fragment ends 3 residues before the CDR3 boundary, so the rest is inferred from the germline J gene. V and J are TRBV20-1 and TRBJ2-7; D perhaps matches TRBD2 (6 bases). The CDR3 contains 14 residues. The V gene lost 2 bases and the J gene lost 3 bases, with 14 bases spanning the gap. CDR1 and CDR2 (germline): DFQATT, SNEGSKA (reference sequence). CDR3 loop: CSARKTTSLYEQYF. CDR3 DNA (partial): TGCAGTGCTAGAAAAACGACTAGTCTCTACGAG.

The DNA read from the CDR3 is TGTGCCAGCAGTCCACAGGGACTAGCGGAGGAAGATACG. Residues: CASSPQGLAEEDT. The full CDR3 is CASSPQGLAEEDTQYF. V usage is TRBV28 and J usage is TRBJ2-3, with 11 bases aligning to TRBD2. The read is 3 residues too short to cover the CDR3 end, so that end is filled in from the germline J gene. This CDR3 has 16 residues. V lost 5 bases, J lost 5 bases, and 9 bases stayed unmatched. The germline gives CDR1 MDHEN, CDR2 SYDVKM.

To note about this clone: The CDR3 end falls 3 residues outside the read, so it is completed with the germline J gene. The chain carries TRBV30 and TRBJ2-1; TRBD1 is a possible D gene (6 bases). In germline, CDR1 is GTSNPN, CDR2 SVGIG (reference sequence). The ends were cut back, 1 base at V and 3 bases at J, with 7 bases in the middle. The CDR3 has 13 amino acids. This chain's CDR3 is CAWSGGHYNEQFF. CDR3 DNA (partial): TGTGCCTGGAGTGGGGGACACTACAATGAG.

Of note for this clone: The read ends 3 residues before the CDR3 terminus; that terminus is restored from the germline J gene. The chain combines TRBV19 with TRBJ2-3; 11 nucleotides line up with TRBD2. The CDR3 contains 15 residues. The J segment lost 3 bases and the V segment lost 5 bases, leaving 4 bases of the junction unmatched. Germline CDR1 LNHDA, CDR2 SQIVND (reference sequence). CDR3 region: CASSELAGVTDTQYF. The part of the CDR3 DNA that was read is TGTGCCAGTAGTGAACTAGCGGGAGTTACAGATACG.

Concerning this clone itself: The read stops 3 residues short of the end of the CDR3; the missing end is completed from the germline J gene. The chain has TRBV19 and TRBJ2-3, with 7 nucleotides matching TRBD2. V lost 6 bases and J lost 1; bases outside the gene matches: 7. Germline V gives CDR1 LNHDA, CDR2 SQIVND (reference sequence). This CDR3 is 15 amino acids long. CDR3 bases read: TGTGCCAGTAGCTTTCAGGGAGGGGGCACAGATACG. It yields the protein CASSFQGGGTDT. The complete CDR3 reads CASSFQGGGTDTQYF.